This T cell receptor (beta chain) was sequenced for a study of T cells in Graves' hyperthyroidism and ophthalmopathy. General study findings and limits: The model foresaw ophthalmopathy a median around seven months prior to onset.

In this sample, this clonotype turned up many times. The antigen is unknown. Authors of the study amplified TCR beta CDR3 regions from RNA transcripts. In the first-round RT-PCR of the TCR CDR3, the HTBI primer set was used. TCRdb re-called the multiplex PCR reads with MiXCR, one entry per CDR3 protein. The sample shows about 320,000 distinct CDR3 sequences, around a sixth of them seen only once. Material: blood. This TCR was recovered from a man aged 30 to 39 with Graves' hyperthyroidism.

This chain's CDR3 is CASSLESGPYNEQFF. DNA of the CDR3: TGCGCCAGCAGCTTGGAAAGCGGGCCATACAATGAGCAGTTCTTC. The V call is TRBV5-1, the J call TRBJ2-1; D possibly corresponds to TRBD2 (6 bases). Trimming stripped 0 bases from V and 4 bases from J, with 11 bases between. Germline V CDR1 and CDR2: SGHRS, YFSETQ. The CDR3 covers 15 residues.